This T cell receptor (beta chain) was identified in a study of blood T cell repertoires in COVID-19. Study-level information: Specimens from acute and convalescent COVID-19 originated in the United States, Italy and Spain. The cDNA or gDNA used as material had been derived from T cells, B-cell-depleted T cells, or PBMCs.

The germline gives CDR1 LGHNA, CDR2 YSLEER. V was clipped by 2 bases and J by 7 bases, with 9 bases between them. The CDR3 extends over 13 amino acids. Original analysis: Nucleated cell number was recorded as an estimate derived from reference gene primer amplification. TCRdb keeps only in-frame clones here, not all; method: immunoSEQ multiplex PCR. V and J calls plus clone size are reproduced from that table; the DNA served to infer D and trimming. The sample has 60,000 to 95,000 clones, about 88% seen once. This TCR derives from a woman over 75 with active or convalescent COVID-19. Sample: peripheral blood. The rearrangement links TRBV4-3 to TRBJ1-5, with D possibly TRBD1 on 5 matching bases. CDR3 nucleotide sequence: TGCGCCAGCAGCCAAAGGGGTAAGCAGCCCCAGCATTTT. It yields the protein CASSQRGKQPQHF.